This entry lists 2 T cell receptor beta chains sequenced from one sample in a study of blood T cell repertoires in COVID-19. Sequencing was performed with immunoSEQ multiplex PCR; in TCRdb, only in-frame clones are kept and a portion is missing. The sample consists of some 89,000 clones, roughly nine tenths of them appearing once. The sequenced sample was peripheral blood. These receptors came from a man aged 55 to 70 with acute or convalescent COVID-19.

The V and J genes are TRBV2 and TRBJ1-1; TRBD1 is a possible D gene (6 bases). Germline loops: CDR1 SNHLY, CDR2 FYNNEI. The CDR3 is 13 amino acids. With 5 bases removed from V and 2 bases from J, the gap between germline ends came to 9 bases. This CDR3 is CASSQDRNTEAFF. The CDR3 region has the DNA TGTGCCAGCAGTCAGGACAGAAACACTGAAGCTTTCTTT.

The chain employs TRBV18 and TRBJ2-1, with a possible D match to TRBD2 (7 bases). CDR1 and CDR2 (germline): KGHSH, LQKENI. The CDR3 loop spans 16 amino acids. V dropped 4 bases and J dropped 0 bases, with 13 bases sitting between them. As DNA, the CDR3 is TGTGCCAGCTCACGGGGGGGGCCAACCTCCTACAATGAGCAGTTCTTC. This gives the protein CASSRGGPTSYNEQFF.